Presented here are 9 T cell receptor beta chains from one specimen sequenced in a study of T cell responses to AZD1222 COVID-19 vaccine. Sequencing used immunoSEQ multiplex PCR; TCRdb keeps in-frame clones, though not all of them. The table has 150,000 to 200,000 clones, 80% to 95% seen once. Sample: peripheral blood, taken on day 0 of AZD1222 vaccination. These receptor sequences come from an adult in good health.

V is TRBV19 and J is TRBJ2-1, with D possibly being TRBD1 (6 bases). The CDR3 contains 15 residues. Trimming cost V 6 bases and J 3 bases, with 15 bases left between them. CDR1 and CDR2 (germline): LNHDA, SQIVND (reference sequence). CDR3 residues: CASRQPGTHYNEQFF. The CDR3 region has the DNA TGTGCCAGTAGACAACCCGGGACACACTACAATGAGCAGTTCTTC.

V is TRBV5-4 and J is TRBJ1-2, with 7 bases fitting TRBD1. Germline V lookup: CDR1 SGHNT, CDR2 YYREEE (reference sequence). CDR3 length: 12 residues. J was trimmed by 7 bases and V by 4 bases; bases with no gene match: 4. The CDR3 loop is CASSPDRVGYTF. CDR3 DNA: TGTGCCAGCAGCCCCGACAGGGTTGGCTACACCTTC.

The chain joins TRBV14 to TRBJ1-3; D might be TRBD1 (5 bases). CDR3 length: 20 amino acids. Germline assignment: CDR1 SGHDN and CDR2 FVKESK. The V end lost 0 bases, the J end lost 1 base, and 22 bases lay between the germline ends. The CDR3 nucleotides read TGTGCCAGCAGCCAAGATTATCTGTCGCTGGGCAGGGAGTCTGGAAACACCATATATTTT. This sequence encodes CASSQDYLSLGRESGNTIYF.

The J gene is TRBJ1-3, the V gene TRBV3-1 (or the pseudogene TRBV3-2); a possible D gene is TRBD1 (6 bases). This CDR3 spans 13 amino acids. The germline V gene encodes CDR1 LGHDT and CDR2 YNNKEL (reference sequence). Trimming removed 3 bases from V and 15 bases from J, with 18 bases in between. DNA for the CDR3: TGTGCCAGCAGCCAGCAGGGGACTTCGGTGGGATATTTT. It translates to CASSQQGTSVGYF.

This sequence joins TRBV2 and TRBJ2-2; D may be TRBD1 or TRBD2 (5 bases each). V was shortened by 2 bases and J by 4 bases, with 11 bases between the two germline ends. The V gene's germline CDR1 is SNHLY and CDR2 FYNNEI. CDR3 size: 15 residues. CDR3 bases: TGTGCCAGCAGTGAACGTGGGGGTTTCACCGGGGAGCTGTTTTTT. Translated, it gives CASSERGGFTGELFF.

The rearrangement joins TRBV18 to TRBJ1-3, with a tentative D call TRBD1 (5 bases). Germline assignment: CDR1 KGHSH and CDR2 LQKENI. This CDR3 has 15 residues. The V gene lost 1 base and the J gene lost 8 bases, with 15 bases spanning the gap. The CDR3 DNA is TGTGCCAGCTCACCACTGAATCAGGGAGGGGACACCATATATTTT. Its protein is CASSPLNQGGDTIYF.

The chain links TRBV19 to TRBJ1-1; D gene ambiguous. The CDR3 length is 14 residues. Germline CDR1 LNHDA, CDR2 SQIVND (reference sequence). V was shortened by 3 bases and J by 0 bases, with 8 bases between the two germline ends. This chain's CDR3 is CASSMIRLNTEAFF. CDR3 in DNA: TGTGCCAGTAGTATGATCAGGTTGAACACTGAAGCTTTCTTT. Drawing the rest from reference TRBV19 and TRBJ1-1, the complete variable domain is DGGITQSPKYLFRKEGQNVTLSCEQNLNHDAMYWYRQDPGQGLRLIYYSQIVNDFQKGDIAEGYSVSREKKESFPLTVTSAQKNPTAFYLCASSMIRLNTEAFFGQGTRLTVV.

J is TRBJ1-4 and V is TRBV11-2; D is unresolved. The CDR3 contains 14 residues. CDR1 and CDR2 from the germline V gene are SGHAT and FQNNGV. V lost 7 bases and J lost 8, with 17 bases in between. The CDR3 region is CASTRAEVREKLFF. Here the CDR3 DNA reads TGTGCCAGCACAAGGGCGGAAGTGAGGGAAAAACTGTTTTTT. Full variable domain (outside the CDR3, taken from reference TRBV11-2 and TRBJ1-4): EAGVAQSPRYKIIEKRQSVAFWCNPISGHATLYWYQQILGQGPKLLIQFQNNGVVDDSQLPKDRFSAERLKGVDSTLKIQPAKLEDSAVYLCASTRAEVREKLFFGSGTQLSVL.

The chain joins TRBV10-2 to TRBJ2-7; 8 nucleotides align to TRBD1. V shed 7 bases, J shed 6 bases, and the junction held 8 bases outside the gene matches. This CDR3 is built from 13 residues. CDR1 and CDR2 from the germline V gene are WSHSY and SAAADI. The DNA of the CDR3 is TGCGCCAGCATGCAGACAGGGGTTAGCGAGCAGTACTTC. Translation gives CASMQTGVSEQYF.